This TCR beta chain came from a study of early T cells in non-severe SARS-CoV-2 infection. Findings and caveats of the study: Using VDJdb, the matching emphasized anti-spike CD8 responses while missing private and CD4 specificities.

V was pared by 4 bases and J by 0 bases, with 9 bases of the junction left unmatched. Germline V lookup: CDR1 ENHRY, CDR2 SYGVKD. The CDR3 has 17 amino acids. In TCRdb, the 5' RACE reads were re-called with MiXCR into one record per CDR3 protein. The sample contains roughly 30,000 distinct CDR3 sequences, roughly 5% of which appear only once. In this sample, this clonotype turned up many times. As yet, its antigen is unknown. This sequence originates from an adult who was a healthcare worker with PCR-confirmed SARS-CoV-2 infection or an uninfected control (not recorded which). What was sequenced was whole blood. The chain couples TRBV10-3 to TRBJ2-1; TRBD1 agrees at 7 bases. The CDR3 DNA reads as TGTGCCATCAGTGGTCAGGGGGTTAAGGGCTCCTACAATGAGCAGTTCTTC. Translation: CAISGQGVKGSYNEQFF.